This TCR beta chain was sequenced during a study of T cells in Graves' hyperthyroidism and ophthalmopathy (dated by TCRdb to between 2018 and 2020). Some background on the complete study: Peripheral blood samples were taken at the time of initial diagnosis, prior to any treatment. TCR V-J signatures able to tell the groups apart were searched for in a discovery cohort of some 100 patients, of whom 43 had Graves' ophthalmopathy and 57 had stable Graves' hyperthyroidism. Prospective prediction of ophthalmopathy was tested in an independent validation cohort of 18 to 20 hyperthyroidism patients and 17 patients who later progressed to ophthalmopathy. For training and testing, the 95 to 100 patients in the discovery cohort were randomly divided in a 7:3 ratio. Thyroid tissue and blood T-cell repertoires from six Graves' hyperthyroidism patients were also compared in the study. After sampling, hyperthyroidism patients received methimazole starting at 30 mg daily, and ophthalmopathy patients received high-dose intravenous methylprednisolone. The paper describes TCR Vbeta CDR3 sequencing of about 140 peripheral blood samples, made up of fewer than 50 ophthalmopathy patients, 70 to 80 hyperthyroidism patients and 17 progressor patients.

What the work shows at the level of the full study, not this receptor alone: Sample size was not statistically predetermined, and investigators were not blinded to group allocation. In cross-validation, a model built on a 13 V-J signature told ophthalmopathy apart from stable hyperthyroidism with less than 90% sensitivity and around 83% specificity, and in testing the same model reached 80%/75%. Blood samples also contained most of the expanded thyroid clonotypes (frequency above 0.001), which suggests that blood repertoires may reflect thyroid immune responses. In validation, the model predicted progression to ophthalmopathy with approximately 69% sensitivity and approximately 72% specificity, a median of around six months before onset.

A note on this clonotype: Its recognized antigen is unknown. The input lacks base qualities; no much larger clone sits a single base away.

TCR beta CDR3 regions were amplified from RNA transcripts. For the first round of RT-PCR on the TCR CDR3, the HTBI primer set was used together with the Qiagen OneStep RT-PCR kit. The libraries were constructed in a second round of multiplex PCR and then size-selected and purified. The libraries were sequenced on an Illumina HiSeq2000 using paired-end 100 bp reads. Concerning the study's data processing: SOAPnuke was used to process the raw data, throwing out any read that contained adapters or uncalled bases, had a mean Phred below 15, or lacked an exact constant-primer or identifier match. COPE v1.2.5 was used to merge high-quality paired reads, and clonotypes were defined as unique nucleotide sequences. MiTCR v1.1 was used to align the clonotypes against IMGT TRBV, TRBD and TRBJ reference segments. The analysis was restricted to V-J combinations with a frequency above 0.0001, which together covered 99.2% of the repertoires. The TCS score was defined as the ratio of F50 (clonal expansion) to E x V (chaos), calculated using BLOSUM62-based TCRdist between CDR3 peptides within each V-J. Welch's t-statistics and random forest reduced fewer than 550 V-J features to 10 to 15, which were used in a naive Bayes classifier (R e1071). The Morisita-Horn index was used to measure how similar the thyroid and blood repertoires were. TCRdb cleaned the public reads at Q25 with fastp, built clones with MiXCR and kept in-frame beta chains. Rows are combined by CDR3 protein, so each entry shows the most common genes and DNA. Clone size and V and J calls follow TCRdb, not the original study. The sample table lists nearly 750,000 distinct CDR3 sequences, 30% to 40% of them with a count of one. The ten largest clonotypes hold around 30% of the sample.

The CDR3 numbers 12 residues from cysteine through phenylalanine. Solely the CDR3 DNA is kept, with 36 bases framed from the first base. The V and J ends are trimmed by 6 bases and 0 bases, leaving 6 bases between them. The germline V gene (reference sequence) provides CDR1 DFQATT and CDR2 SNEGSKA. Stable Graves' hyperthyroidism was defined as the absence of progression to ophthalmopathy over 18 months of follow-up. Hyperthyroidism patients were newly diagnosed, had a disease duration of under 2 months, and were aged 18 to 65 years. Any patient with an uncontrolled infection, another autoimmune disease, pregnancy or lactation was excluded. Diagnoses were based on clinical symptoms, serum thyroxine and TRAb, thyroid ultrasound and orbital computed tomography. Ficoll-Paque density gradient centrifugation was used to isolate PBMCs from approximately 10 ml of fresh peripheral blood. Total RNA was extracted with Trizol reagent, and quality was checked on an Agilent 2100 Bioanalyzer.

The chain joins TRBV20-1 to TRBJ1-5, with the D segment identity uncertain. The sample was blood. The TCR comes from a woman aged 40 to 50 with Graves' hyperthyroidism. In nucleotide form, the sequence is TGCAGTGCAACACATAGCAATCAGCCCCAGCATTTT. Its coded protein is CSATHSNQPQHF.